The clone carrying this T cell receptor beta chain has just a few counts. Its antigen remains unidentified. The data were taken from a study of tumor-infiltrating lymphocytes in localized non-small cell lung cancer. Turning to the study itself: Tumor tissue and non-adjacent uninvolved lung came from each patient. Regarding the study as a whole: TCRbeta sequencing showed higher T cell infiltration in tumors than uninvolved lung. Each assay used a separate piece of the same tissue.

Germline CDR1 and CDR2: LGHNA and YSLEER. Trimming took off 1 base at V and 7 bases at J, with 11 bases between the two ends. This CDR3 is 15 amino acids long. TCRdb keeps only in-frame clones here, not all; method: immunoSEQ multiplex PCR. The profile shows about 7,200 clones, about 61% of them singletons. V usage is TRBV4-3 and J usage is TRBJ1-6; D uncertain. What was sequenced was lung tumor tissue. The receptor's source is a human donor with non-small cell lung cancer. The DNA of the CDR3 is TGCGCCAGCAGCCAAGGCACGGACGGGAATTCACCCCTCCACTTT. Its protein product is CASSQGTDGNSPLHF.